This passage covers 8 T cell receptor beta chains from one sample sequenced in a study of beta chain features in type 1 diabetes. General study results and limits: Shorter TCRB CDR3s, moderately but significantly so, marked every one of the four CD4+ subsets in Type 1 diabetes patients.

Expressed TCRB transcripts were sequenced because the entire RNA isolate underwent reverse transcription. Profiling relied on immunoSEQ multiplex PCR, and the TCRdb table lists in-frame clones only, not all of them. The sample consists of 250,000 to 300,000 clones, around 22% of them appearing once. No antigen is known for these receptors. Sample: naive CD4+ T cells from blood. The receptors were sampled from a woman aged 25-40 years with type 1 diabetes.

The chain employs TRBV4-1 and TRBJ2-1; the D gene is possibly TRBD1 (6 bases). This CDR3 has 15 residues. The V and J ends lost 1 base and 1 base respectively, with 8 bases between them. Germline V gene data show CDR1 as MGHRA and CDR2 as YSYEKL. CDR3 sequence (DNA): TGCGCCAGCAGCCAAGGAACAGGGTCCTACAATGAGCAGTTCTTC. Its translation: CASSQGTGSYNEQFF.

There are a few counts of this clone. The CDR3 spells CASSYSQGHSNQPQHF. CDR3 nucleotide sequence: TGTGCCAGCAGTTACTCCCAGGGGCATAGCAATCAGCCCCAGCATTTT. The gene calls are TRBV6-6 and TRBJ1-5, with D perhaps matching TRBD1 (6 bases). The CDR3 extends over 16 amino acids. Germline loops: CDR1 MNHNY, CDR2 SVGAGI (reference sequence). Trimming took 0 bases from V and 0 from J, leaving 9 bases between them.

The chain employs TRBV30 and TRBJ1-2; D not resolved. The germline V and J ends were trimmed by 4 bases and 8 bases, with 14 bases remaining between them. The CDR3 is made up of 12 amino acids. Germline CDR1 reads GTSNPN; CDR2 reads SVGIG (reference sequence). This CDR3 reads CAWTRTEVGYTF. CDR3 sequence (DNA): TGTGCCTGGACGCGGACGGAGGTCGGCTACACCTTC.

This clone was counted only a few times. In DNA form, the CDR3 reads TGTGCCAGTAGCCGACGGACAGGGGACTATGGCTACACCTTC. Its translation: CASSRRTGDYGYTF. This chain joins TRBV19 and TRBJ1-2, with 9 bases matching TRBD1. The ends lost 6 bases at V and 3 bases at J; junction bases unmatched: 5. Germline loops: CDR1 LNHDA, CDR2 SQIVND (reference sequence). The CDR3 has 14 residues.

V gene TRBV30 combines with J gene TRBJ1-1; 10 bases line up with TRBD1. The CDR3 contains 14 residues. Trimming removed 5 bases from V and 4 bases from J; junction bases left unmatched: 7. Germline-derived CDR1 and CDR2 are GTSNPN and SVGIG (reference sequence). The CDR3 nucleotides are TGTGCCTGGGTGAGACAGGGGGCTGGCACTGAAGCTTTCTTT. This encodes CAWVRQGAGTEAFF.

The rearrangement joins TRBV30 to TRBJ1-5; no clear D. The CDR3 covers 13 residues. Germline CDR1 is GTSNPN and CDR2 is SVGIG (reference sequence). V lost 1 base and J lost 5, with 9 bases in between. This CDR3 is CAWSGVGDQPQHF. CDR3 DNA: TGTGCCTGGAGTGGAGTCGGTGATCAGCCCCAGCATTTT.

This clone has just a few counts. The CDR3: CASSPGLAGGPSTGELFF. The CDR3 DNA is TGTGCCAGCAGCCCTGGACTAGCGGGAGGGCCTAGTACCGGGGAGCTGTTTTTT. The chain carries TRBV7-9 and TRBJ2-2, with 15 bases aligning to TRBD2. V lost 5 bases to trimming and J lost 5 bases; unmatched junction nucleotides: 9. The germline V gene encodes CDR1 SEHNR and CDR2 FQNEAQ (reference sequence). CDR3 length: 18 residues. Complete variable domain (other parts from reference TRBV7-9 and TRBJ2-2): DTGVSQNPRHKITKRGQNVTFRCDPISEHNRLYWYRQTLGQGPEFLTYFQNEAQLEKSRLLSDRFSAERPKGSFSTLEIQRTEQGDSAMYLCASSPGLAGGPSTGELFFGEGSRLTVL.

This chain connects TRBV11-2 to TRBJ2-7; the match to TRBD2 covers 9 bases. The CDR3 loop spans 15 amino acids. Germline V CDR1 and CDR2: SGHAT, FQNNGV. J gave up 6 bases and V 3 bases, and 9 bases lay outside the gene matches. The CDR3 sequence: CASSFVSGAGGEQYF. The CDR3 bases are TGTGCCAGCAGCTTTGTATCAGGAGCGGGAGGCGAGCAGTACTTC.